This TCR beta chain was identified during a study of T cells after yellow fever vaccination. Points from the study as a whole: Compared with primary, the secondary response was weaker and peaked at day 5, not 15.

Trimming cost V 6 bases and J 2 bases, with 16 bases left between them. Germline loops: CDR1 SGHTA, CDR2 FQGNSA. The CDR3 is 16 residues long. This clonotype has a handful of counts. Its target is unknown. Using its own MiXCR run on the 5' RACE reads, TCRdb lists one record per CDR3 protein. The repertoire includes some 260,000 distinct CDR3 sequences, roughly 5.6% of them detected once, and around 3.5% sits in the top ten. The chain carries TRBV7-2 and TRBJ2-2; tentatively, D is TRBD1 (6 bases). This clonotype was obtained from a man in his late teens or twenties who received the YFV17D yellow fever vaccine. The sequences come from CD4+ T cells sorted from PBMCs, collected on the day of the yellow fever booster vaccination. The CDR3 here is CASRLTGTSNTGELFF. The DNA of the CDR3 is TGTGCCAGCAGACTTACCGGGACATCAAACACCGGGGAGCTGTTTTTT.